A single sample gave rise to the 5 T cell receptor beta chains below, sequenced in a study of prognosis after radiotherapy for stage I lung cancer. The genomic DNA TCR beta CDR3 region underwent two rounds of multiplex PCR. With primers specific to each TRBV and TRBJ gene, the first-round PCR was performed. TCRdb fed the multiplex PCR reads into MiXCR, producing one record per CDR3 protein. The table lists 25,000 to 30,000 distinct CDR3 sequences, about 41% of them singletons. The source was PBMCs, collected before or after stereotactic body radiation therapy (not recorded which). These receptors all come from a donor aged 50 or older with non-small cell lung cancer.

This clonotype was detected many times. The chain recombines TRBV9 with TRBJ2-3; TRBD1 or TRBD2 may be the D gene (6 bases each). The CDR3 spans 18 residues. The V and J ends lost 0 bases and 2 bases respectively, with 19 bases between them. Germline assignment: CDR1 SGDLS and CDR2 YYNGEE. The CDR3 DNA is TGTGCCAGCAGCGTAGGAGGGGGGCGGACCCGCCCCACAGATACGCAGTATTTT. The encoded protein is CASSVGGGRTRPTDTQYF.

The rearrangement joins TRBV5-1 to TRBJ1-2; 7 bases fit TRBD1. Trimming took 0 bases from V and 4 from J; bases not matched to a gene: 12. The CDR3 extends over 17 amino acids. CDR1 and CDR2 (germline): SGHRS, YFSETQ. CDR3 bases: TGCGCCAGCAGCTTGGGGATCGACAGGGCTATAACCTATGGCTACACCTTC. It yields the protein CASSLGIDRAITYGYTF. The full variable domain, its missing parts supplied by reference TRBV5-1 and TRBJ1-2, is KAGVTQTPRYLIKTRGQQVTLSCSPISGHRSVSWYQQTPGQGLQFLFEYFSETQRNKGNFPGRFSGRQFSNSRSEMNVSTLELGDSALYLCASSLGIDRAITYGYTFGSGTRLTVV.

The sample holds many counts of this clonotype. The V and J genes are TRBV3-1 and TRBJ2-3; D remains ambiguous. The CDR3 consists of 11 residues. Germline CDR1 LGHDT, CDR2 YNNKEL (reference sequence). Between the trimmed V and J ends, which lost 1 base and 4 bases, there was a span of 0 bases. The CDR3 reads CASSQADTQYF. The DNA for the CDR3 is TGTGCCAGCAGCCAAGCAGATACGCAGTATTTT.

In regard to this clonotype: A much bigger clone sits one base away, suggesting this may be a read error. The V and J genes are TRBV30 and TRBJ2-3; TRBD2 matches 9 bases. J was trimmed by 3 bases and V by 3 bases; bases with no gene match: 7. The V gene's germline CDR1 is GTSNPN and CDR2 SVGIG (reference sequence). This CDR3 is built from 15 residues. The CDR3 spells CAWRSIAGVTDTQYF. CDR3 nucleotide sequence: TGTGCCTGGAGGTCGATAGCGGGAGTAACAGATACGCAGTATTTT.

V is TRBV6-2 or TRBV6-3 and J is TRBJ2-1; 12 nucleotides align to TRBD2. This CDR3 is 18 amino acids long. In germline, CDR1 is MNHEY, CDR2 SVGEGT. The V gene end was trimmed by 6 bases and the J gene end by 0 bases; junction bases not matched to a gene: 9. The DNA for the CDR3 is TGTGCCAGCAGGACTAGCGGGAGTGAAACCAGCTCCTACAATGAGCAGTTCTTC. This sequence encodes CASRTSGSETSSYNEQFF.